This record covers a single T cell receptor (beta chain). Its antigen remains unknown. Germline is not matched at one junction end, which may reflect a read error. The record originates from a study of shared clonotypes between healthy human individuals. Overall study: The study used three CD4 naive, three CD4 memory, two CD8 naive and one CD8 memory plate per donor. General study findings and limits: Genetic and exposure-history diversity was limited by the few donors. Clonotype sharing across several donors was observed for roughly 5% of naive CD4 clonotypes.

The length of the CDR3 is 16 residues. Germline CDR1 and CDR2: SGHRS and YFSETQ. Produced via immunoSEQ multiplex PCR; TCRdb's table is partial and in-frame only. Altogether roughly 2.2 million clones are present, roughly 90% being singletons, with the ten largest covering 0.3% to 0.45%. The chain links TRBV5-1 to TRBJ2-7, with 8 bases matching TRBD1. The receptor was derived from a man younger than 35 in good health. Some clones in this sample may be carry-over from other donors' samples. Sequencing was done on a sample of naive CD4+ T cells from PBMCs. Subset here: CD45RA+ positively selected. CDR3 sequence (DNA): TGCGCCAGCAGTTTGGAGGTGACAGGGGCTTTCGGGGAGCAGTACTTC. This gives the protein CASSLEVTGAFGEQYF.